These 26 T cell receptor beta chains originate from one sample sequenced in a study of CD8+CD57+ T cells in acquired aplastic anemia. Profiles of TCR beta VDJ and CDR3 were generated from a genomic DNA template. From the reads, TCRdb called clonotypes with MiXCR, one entry per CDR3 protein. The sample records 200,000 to 250,000 distinct CDR3 sequences, 65% being singletons. By flow cytometry, patients selected for sequencing had shown an expansion of CD8+CD57+ cells. Sequenced material: sorted CD4+, CD8+, or CD8+CD57+ T cells (not recorded which) from PBMCs. All receptors come from a human donor with aplastic anemia.

This chain links TRBV7-8 with TRBJ2-7; D possibly corresponds to TRBD1 (5 bases). The CDR3 is made up of 13 amino acids. Trimming left V 3 bases short and J 4 bases short, with 10 bases between. Germline V gene sequence: CDR1 SGHVS, CDR2 FQNEAQ. The CDR3 region is CASSFFTGYEQYF. Written as DNA, the CDR3 is TGTGCCAGCAGCTTCTTTACAGGTTACGAGCAGTACTTC.

The chain carries TRBV29-1 and TRBJ2-7; 7 bases line up with TRBD1. The CDR3 length is 12 residues. J gave up 2 bases and V 7 bases, and 5 bases lay outside the gene matches. CDR1 is SQVTM and CDR2 is ANQGSEA in the germline V gene. CDR3 nucleotides: TGCAGCGCCCAGGACAGGCCCTACGAGCAGTACTTC. It is translated as CSAQDRPYEQYF.

The chain recombines TRBV10-3 with TRBJ1-6; D remains unclear. The V end lost 7 bases, the J end lost 8 bases, and 12 bases lay between the germline ends. The CDR3 runs to 13 residues. Germline lookup yields CDR1 ENHRY and CDR2 SYGVKD. The CDR3 sequence is CAINIARDSPLHF. The CDR3 DNA is TGTGCCATCAATATTGCCAGAGATTCACCCCTCCACTTT.

Notes on this clonotype: A much larger clone lies a single base off, so this may be a read error. V and J are TRBV11-2 and TRBJ2-1; 7 bases line up with TRBD1. The CDR3 is made up of 14 amino acids. Germline lookup yields CDR1 SGHAT and CDR2 FQNNGV. The CDR3 spells CAGSSGTAYNEQFF. Written as DNA, the CDR3 is TGTGCCGGCAGTTCGGGGACAGCCTACAATGAGCAGTTTTTC.

The chain is built from TRBV7-8 and TRBJ2-7; 11 bases line up with TRBD1. Germline assignment: CDR1 SGHVS and CDR2 FQNEAQ. CDR3 length equals 16 residues. V dropped 2 bases and J dropped 4; count of bases not matched to a gene: 7. This CDR3 reads CASSLLSGQGAYEQYF. The DNA for the CDR3 is TGTGCCAGCAGCTTATTATCTGGACAGGGGGCTTACGAGCAGTACTTC. The variable domain in full, with the rest retrieved from reference TRBV7-8 and TRBJ2-7, is GAGVSQSPRYKVAKRGQDVALRCDPISGHVSLFWYQQALGQGPEFLTYFQNEAQLDKSGLPSDRFFAERPEGSVSTLKIQRTQQEDSAVYLCASSLLSGQGAYEQYFGPGTRLTVT.

The chain carries TRBV20-1 and TRBJ1-1, with D uncertain. Trimming took off 1 base at V and 3 bases at J, with 9 bases between the two ends. The CDR3 has 13 residues. Germline V gene data show CDR1 as DFQATT and CDR2 as SNEGSKA (reference sequence). As DNA, the CDR3 is TGCAGTGCTAGAGGTCAGAAAGACACTGAAGCTTTCTTT. This encodes CSARGQKDTEAFF.

V and J are TRBV19 and TRBJ2-1; maybe TRBD2 (6 bases). Between the trimmed V and J ends, which lost 6 bases and 10 bases, there was a span of 16 bases. The CDR3 spans 13 residues. In germline, CDR1 is LNHDA, CDR2 SQIVND (reference sequence). The CDR3, as DNA: TGTGCCAGTAGGACCCTAGGAGGGAAGGAGCAGTTCTTC. As protein: CASRTLGGKEQFF.

The V and J genes are TRBV9 and TRBJ1-1; 7 bases map to TRBD1. This CDR3 is 13 amino acids long. J lost 6 bases, V lost 3 bases, and 5 bases had no gene match. In germline, CDR1 is SGDLS, CDR2 YYNGEE. The CDR3: CASSDDRAAEAFF. The CDR3 nucleotides are TGTGCCAGCAGCGACGACAGGGCCGCTGAAGCTTTCTTT.

This clonotype was observed a few times. This chain joins TRBV24-1 and TRBJ1-1; 7 bases line up with TRBD1. The length of the CDR3 is 13 residues. CDR1 and CDR2 from the germline V gene are KGHDR and SFDVKD. Unmatched junction bases numbered 4, after V lost 4 bases and J lost 6 bases. In DNA, the CDR3 is TGTGCCACCAGTGACCCGGGACAGTCTGAAGCTTTCTTT. Amino acids: CATSDPGQSEAFF.

The chain is built from TRBV9 and TRBJ2-1, with 8 bases identical to TRBD2. Trimming at V came to 4 bases and at J to 5 bases, leaving 14 bases not matched to a gene. Germline V gene lookup returns CDR1 SGDLS and CDR2 YYNGEE. CDR3 length: 17 amino acids. In nucleotides, the CDR3 is TGTGCCAGCAGCCCACCCCCCGGGACTAGAGGAGACAATGAGCAGTTCTTC. Protein product: CASSPPPGTRGDNEQFF.

This chain joins TRBV7-2 and TRBJ1-1; 7 positions agree with TRBD1. Germline V gene sequence: CDR1 SGHTA, CDR2 FQGNSA. Germline trimming cut 5 bases from V and 4 bases from J; bases unmatched to any gene: 10. The length of the CDR3 is 15 residues. In DNA form, the CDR3 reads TGTGCCAGCAGCCGCCAGGGACAGCTGAGCACTGAAGCTTTCTTT. Translation gives CASSRQGQLSTEAFF. Full variable domain (rest looked up from reference TRBV7-2 and TRBJ1-1): GAGVSQSPSNKVTEKGKDVELRCDPISGHTALYWYRQSLGQGLEFLIYFQGNSAPDKSGLPSDRFSAERTGGSVSTLTIQRTQQEDSAVYLCASSRQGQLSTEAFFGQGTRLTVV.

The chain joins TRBV2 to TRBJ2-1; 7 positions agree with TRBD1. The CDR3 runs 11 residues. With 8 bases clipped from V and 7 bases from J, the junction kept 2 bases outside the gene matches. The germline CDR1 and CDR2 sequences are SNHLY and FYNNEI. The chain's CDR3 is CASQGVNEQFF. The CDR3 coding sequence is TGTGCCAGCCAGGGGGTAAATGAGCAGTTCTTC. Filled out from reference TRBV2 and TRBJ2-1, the complete variable domain reads EPEVTQTPSHQVTQMGQEVILRCVPISNHLYFYWYRQILGQKVEFLVSFYNNEISEKSEIFDDQFSVERPDGSNFTLKIRSTKLEDSAMYFCASQGVNEQFFGPGTRLTVL.

J is TRBJ1-2 and V is TRBV20-1, with TRBD1 matching over 8 bases. V shed 6 bases, J shed 3 bases, and the junction held 9 bases outside the gene matches. The CDR3 is made up of 14 amino acids. From germline, CDR1 is DFQATT and CDR2 SNEGSKA (reference sequence). The CDR3 protein is CSARTLQGDYGYTF. CDR3 in DNA: TGCAGTGCCAGAACGTTACAGGGGGACTATGGCTACACCTTC.

The rearrangement uses TRBV15 and TRBJ1-6; 7 bases agree with TRBD1. CDR1 LNHNV and CDR2 YYDKDF come from the germline V gene (reference sequence). V lost 4 bases and J lost 5; bases outside the gene matches: 5. The CDR3 consists of 15 residues. The CDR3, as DNA: TGTGCCACCAGCAAACAGACAGGGCATAATTCACCCCTCCACTTT. Amino acid sequence: CATSKQTGHNSPLHF.

The chain uses TRBV20-1 and TRBJ2-7, with 9 positions matching TRBD2. The germline V gene has CDR1 DFQATT and CDR2 SNEGSKA (reference sequence). With 3 bases clipped from V and 3 bases from J, the junction kept 3 bases outside the gene matches. The length of the CDR3 is 13 residues. This chain's CDR3 is CSARTSGLYEQYF. The CDR3 nucleotides are TGCAGTGCTAGGACTAGCGGCCTCTACGAGCAGTACTTC.

This chain links TRBV24-1 with TRBJ1-2, with TRBD1 matching over 9 bases. CDR3 length: 13 residues. J lost 8 bases, V lost 7 bases, and 7 bases had no gene match. CDR1 is KGHDR and CDR2 is SFDVKD in the germline V gene. The CDR3 nucleotides are TGTGCCACCAGCACACAGGGGGCGTGGGGCTACACCTTC. Translation: CATSTQGAWGYTF.

This clonotype was counted many times. The rearrangement joins TRBV2 to TRBJ1-6; TRBD1 might be the D (6 bases). The germline gives CDR1 SNHLY, CDR2 FYNNEI. The CDR3 sequence is 13 residues long. The V end lost 6 bases, the J end lost 4 bases, and 7 bases lay between the germline ends. In DNA, the CDR3 is TGTGCCAGCAGGGACAGTTATAATTCACCCCTCCACTTT. It codes for CASRDSYNSPLHF.

V usage is TRBV2 and J usage is TRBJ1-1, with no clear D. The ends were cut back, 8 bases at V and 4 bases at J, with 14 bases in the middle. The CDR3 spans 13 residues. The germline gives CDR1 SNHLY, CDR2 FYNNEI. Written as DNA, the CDR3 is TGTGCCAGCCAGTGGGCTACTGGCACTGAAGCTTTCTTT. Protein product: CASQWATGTEAFF.

Only a few counts were recorded for this clonotype. The chain is built from TRBV10-3 and TRBJ1-2; TRBD1 agrees at 9 bases. CDR3 size: 14 residues. The V and J ends lost 0 bases and 5 bases, in that order; junction bases with no gene match: 1. Germline V gene sequence: CDR1 ENHRY, CDR2 SYGVKD. This CDR3 reads CAISESGTGYGYTF. Here the CDR3 DNA reads TGTGCCATCAGTGAGTCTGGGACAGGGTATGGCTACACCTTC.

The gene calls are TRBV5-1 and TRBJ2-7, with 7 nucleotides matching TRBD1. Germline V gene sequence: CDR1 SGHRS, CDR2 YFSETQ. This CDR3 spans 13 amino acids. V shed 7 bases and J 1 base; nucleotides not matched to a gene: 5. CDR3 bases: TGCGCCAGCGGAAACAGGGGTTCCTACGAGCAGTACTTC. Protein: CASGNRGSYEQYF. The entire variable domain, with the rest obtained from reference TRBV5-1 and TRBJ2-7, is as follows: KAGVTQTPRYLIKTRGQQVTLSCSPISGHRSVSWYQQTPGQGLQFLFEYFSETQRNKGNFPGRFSGRQFSNSRSEMNVSTLELGDSALYLCASGNRGSYEQYFGPGTRLTVT.

The J gene is TRBJ2-1, the V gene TRBV24-1; TRBD2 matches 10 bases. Germline values: CDR1 KGHDR, CDR2 SFDVKD. V shed 7 bases and J 3 bases; nucleotides not matched to a gene: 8. The CDR3 spans 16 residues. The chain's CDR3 is CATRGTSAEYYNEQFF. As DNA, the CDR3 is TGTGCCACCAGGGGGACTAGCGCAGAATACTACAATGAGCAGTTCTTC.

CDR3 sequence reads: CASSSGLAGPTDTQYF. The CDR3 coding sequence is TGTGCCAGCAGCTCCGGACTAGCGGGCCCCACAGATACGCAGTATTTT. The chain is built from TRBV7-9 and TRBJ2-3, with 11 bases lining up with TRBD2. V gave up 4 bases and J gave up 2 bases; unmatched junction bases: 5. Germline V gene lookup returns CDR1 SEHNR and CDR2 FQNEAQ (reference sequence). This CDR3 spans 16 amino acids. The variable domain in full, completed from reference TRBV7-9 and TRBJ2-3, reads DTGVSQNPRHKITKRGQNVTFRCDPISEHNRLYWYRQTLGQGPEFLTYFQNEAQLEKSRLLSDRFSAERPKGSFSTLEIQRTEQGDSAMYLCASSSGLAGPTDTQYFGPGTRLTVL.

This sequence joins TRBV5-1 and TRBJ1-6; D is ambiguous. The CDR3 extends over 18 amino acids. The V gene's germline CDR1 is SGHRS and CDR2 YFSETQ. Trimming left V 0 bases short and J 5 bases short, with 18 bases between. The CDR3 protein is CASSLEPLNPGNNSPLHF. The CDR3 DNA sequence: TGCGCCAGCAGCTTGGAGCCTCTTAACCCAGGAAATAATTCACCCCTCCACTTT.

This clonotype was seen repeatedly, ten times or more. The CDR3 loop is CASRLKDSPYEKLFF. CDR3 coding DNA: TGTGCCAGCAGACTCAAGGACAGTCCCTATGAAAAACTGTTTTTT. The rearrangement joins TRBV28 to TRBJ1-4, with D possibly being TRBD1 (6 bases). Germline V gives CDR1 MDHEN, CDR2 SYDVKM. CDR3 size: 15 residues. Between the trimmed V and J ends, which lost 6 bases and 6 bases, there was a span of 17 bases.

The chain has TRBV29-1 and TRBJ1-1; tentative D call: TRBD1 (6 bases). This CDR3 region has 13 residues. CDR1 SQVTM and CDR2 ANQGSEA come from the germline V gene. Trimming removed 6 bases at V and 1 base at J, with 12 bases between. The CDR3 DNA is TGCAGCGTGGATAACAGGGCGAACACTGAAGCTTTCTTT. Translating gives CSVDNRANTEAFF.

The V call is TRBV29-1, the J call TRBJ2-5, with D unclear. The CDR3 consists of 14 residues. Trimming cost V 5 bases and J 5 bases, with 18 bases left between them. Germline CDR1 SQVTM, CDR2 ANQGSEA. As DNA, the CDR3 is TGCAGCGTTACCCAGTCCTCCCCGGAGGAGACCCAGTACTTC. This translates into CSVTQSSPEETQYF.